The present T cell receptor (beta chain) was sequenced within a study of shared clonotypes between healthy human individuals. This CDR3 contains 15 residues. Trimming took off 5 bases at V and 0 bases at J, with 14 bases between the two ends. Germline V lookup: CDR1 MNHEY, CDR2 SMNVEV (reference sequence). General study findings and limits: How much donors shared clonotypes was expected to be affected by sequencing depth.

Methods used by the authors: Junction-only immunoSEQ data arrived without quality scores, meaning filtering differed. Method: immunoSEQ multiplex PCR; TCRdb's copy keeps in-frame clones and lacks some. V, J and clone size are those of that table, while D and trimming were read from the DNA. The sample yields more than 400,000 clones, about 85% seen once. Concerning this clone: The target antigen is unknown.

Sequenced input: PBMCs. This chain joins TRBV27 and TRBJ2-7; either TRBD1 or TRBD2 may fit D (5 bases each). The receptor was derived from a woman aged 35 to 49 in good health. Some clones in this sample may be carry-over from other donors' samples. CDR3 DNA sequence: TGTGCCAGCAGTCCGGGGACCCTCAGCTCCTACGAGCAGTACTTC. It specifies CASSPGTLSSYEQYF.